These T cell receptor beta chains were read from a single sample in a study of blood T cell repertoires in COVID-19. Here immunoSEQ multiplex PCR was the method, and the copy in TCRdb shows in-frame clones only, minus some. The sample has about 400,000 clones, about 89% seen once. Material: peripheral blood. These receptors came from a man aged 35-49 years with acute or convalescent COVID-19. The CDR3 runs from the conserved cysteine through the conserved F or W. The D gene is left open where the match is weak. Size values are once, few and many counts, or a class for expanded clones, and some rows have none.

j_call d_call clone_size v_call cdr3_nt cdr3_aa
TRBJ1-1 - - TRBV28 TGTGCCAGCAGTCTCGGACTCATGAACACTGAAGCTTTCTTT CASSLGLMNTEAFF
TRBJ2-1 TRBD1 - TRBV13 TGTGCCAGCAGCCAACAGGGGTGGATCGAGAACAATGAGCAGTTCTTC CASSQQGWIENNEQFF
TRBJ2-7 - - TRBV3-1/TRBV3-2 TGTGCCAGCAGCCACCAGTCCGCCGCCTACGAGCAGTACTTC CASSHQSAAYEQYF
TRBJ1-4 TRBD1 - TRBV5-5 TGTGCCAGCAGCTTAGAGGGGGCCTATACAACTAATGAAAAACTGTTTTTT CASSLEGAYTTNEKLFF
TRBJ2-7 TRBD1 - TRBV19 TGTGCCAGTAACGCGGGGACAGGGGGCGAGCAGTACTTC CASNAGTGGEQYF
TRBJ1-2 - once TRBV5-1 TGCGCCAGCAGCTTGGTACAGGCTACTAACTATGGCTACACCTTC CASSLVQATNYGYTF
TRBJ2-2 - - TRBV13 TGTGCCAGCAGCTCGCGACTGAAAGAGCTGTTTTTT CASSSRLKELFF
TRBJ1-2 - - TRBV4-3 TGCGCCAGCAGCCAAGATAGTGGCAGCGACTATGGCTACACCTTC CASSQDSGSDYGYTF
TRBJ1-1 - - TRBV6-6 TGTGCCAGCAGCCCTAACACTGAAGCTTTCTTT CASSPNTEAFF
TRBJ2-5 TRBD2 - TRBV5-1 TGCGCCAGCAGCTCCGGACTAGCCCGAGAGACCCAGTACTTC CASSSGLARETQYF
TRBJ1-4 - once TRBV6-5 TGTGCCAGCAGTTACACAGAAACTAATGAAAAACTGTTTTTT CASSYTETNEKLFF
TRBJ1-1 TRBD1 - TRBV7-9 TGTGCCAGCAGCTCGGACAGGGAGGGGAACACTGAAGCTTTCTTT CASSSDREGNTEAFF
TRBJ2-2 TRBD2 - TRBV27 TGTGCCAGCTCGACTAGCGCGAACACCGGGGAGCTGTTTTTT CASSTSANTGELFF
TRBJ1-2 - - TRBV12-3/TRBV12-4 TGTGCCAGCAGTTTTGCGGAAGTCTATGGCTACACCTTC CASSFAEVYGYTF
TRBJ2-1 - - TRBV28 TGTGCCAGCAGAAAAGGAGCCTACAATGAGCAGTTCTTC CASRKGAYNEQFF
TRBJ2-7 - - TRBV9 TGTGCCAGCAGTCTATCGGGAGAACTCGGCGAGCAGTACTTC CASSLSGELGEQYF
TRBJ1-1 - once TRBV5-6 TGTGCCAGCAGCTTAGGTGCTCAGGGCACTGAAGCTTTCTTT CASSLGAQGTEAFF
TRBJ1-2 TRBD1 - TRBV5-4 TGTGCCAGCAGCACGGGACAGGGCGCGAACTATGGCTACACCTTC CASSTGQGANYGYTF
TRBJ1-5 TRBD1 - TRBV30 TGTGCCTGGAGTGTAGGGACAGCTAGCAATCAGCCCCAGCATTTT CAWSVGTASNQPQHF
TRBJ1-5 TRBD1 - TRBV12-3/TRBV12-4 TGTGCCAGCAGTTTTGACAGGGTACAGCCCCAGCATTTT CASSFDRVQPQHF
TRBJ2-7 TRBD2 once TRBV9 TGTGCCAGCAGCGTAGGGGGACTAGCGGGAGACGAGCAGTACTTC CASSVGGLAGDEQYF
TRBJ2-1 - - TRBV9 TGTGCCAGCAGCGTTCAGGCTGGGAGCTCCTACAATGAGCAGTTCTTC CASSVQAGSSYNEQFF
TRBJ1-1 - - TRBV2 TGTGCCAGCAGTGACCGGGCGGGGGTAGACGCTTTCTTT CASSDRAGVDAFF
TRBJ2-7 - - TRBV7-8 TGTGCCAGCAGCTTAGTGACAGGCTCCTACGAGCAGTACTTC CASSLVTGSYEQYF
TRBJ1-3 - once TRBV5-1 TGCGCCAGCAGCTTGTCCCCAGGGGTCAGGGCTCGAGGAAACACCATATATTTT CASSLSPGVRARGNTIYF
TRBJ1-2 - - TRBV27 TGTGCCAGCAGTTTATCTCACAGGGTAGGTAACTATGGCTACACCTTC CASSLSHRVGNYGYTF
TRBJ1-4 - - TRBV9 TGTGCCAGCAGCGTAGACGACAGGAGTAATGAAAAACTGTTTTTT CASSVDDRSNEKLFF
TRBJ2-2 - - TRBV19 TGTGCCAGTAGTATTCAGGGTAACACCGGGGAGCTGTTTTTT CASSIQGNTGELFF
TRBJ2-3 - once TRBV5-4 TGTGCCACCCTCCCCGCACCCCAAAGCTCCGATACGCAGTATTTT CATLPAPQSSDTQYF
TRBJ1-1 TRBD1 - TRBV5-6 TGTGCCAGCAGCTTGGGTGACAGGGACACTGAAGCTTTCTTT CASSLGDRDTEAFF
TRBJ2-1 TRBD2 - TRBV7-3 TGTGCCAGCAGCTTAGCGGGAGGGCCAAATGAGCAGTTCTTC CASSLAGGPNEQFF
TRBJ2-5 - - TRBV7-3 TGTGCCAGCAGCCGAGGACAGCAAGAGACCCAGTACTTC CASSRGQQETQYF